This entry lists 27 T cell receptor beta chains sequenced from one sample in a study of type 1 and type 2 diabetes patients. Genomic DNA was the PCR template. The TCR beta CDR3 region was amplified using 30 forward and 13 reverse primers. Each CDR3 protein gets one entry after TCRdb re-called the multiplex PCR reads with MiXCR. The data hold under 300,000 distinct CDR3 sequences, with over 45% observed a single time. The sequencing input was peripheral blood mononuclear cells (PBMCs). These TCRs come from a man aged 18 to 30 with type 2 diabetes.

This chain joins TRBV4-1 and TRBJ2-7; 8 bases map to TRBD1. Looked up from germline, CDR1 is MGHRA and CDR2 is YSYEKL. The CDR3 spans 16 residues. The trim removed 3 bases at V and 6 bases at J, leaving 13 bases unmatched. The CDR3 coding sequence is TGCGCCAGCAGCCACGGGCAAGGACAGGGTACGTCCGAGCAGTACTTC. Translation: CASSHGQGQGTSEQYF.

The DNA for the CDR3 is TGTGCCAGCAGTCCCGAGATAGCGGGAGTAGGAAATGAGCAGTTCTTC. The encoded protein is CASSPEIAGVGNEQFF. The genes are TRBV6-6 and TRBJ2-1; 9 bases line up with TRBD2. Trimming cost V 5 bases and J 7 bases; bases outside gene matches: 12. The CDR3 sequence is 16 residues long. The V gene's germline CDR1 is MNHNY and CDR2 SVGAGI (reference sequence).

V usage is TRBV19 and J usage is TRBJ2-7; 7 bases map to TRBD1. CDR3 size: 12 residues. V was pared by 5 bases and J by 6 bases, with 4 bases of the junction left unmatched. CDR1 and CDR2 from the germline V gene are LNHDA and SQIVND (reference sequence). The CDR3 region has the DNA TGTGCCAGTAGTGTGAGGGACAGCGAGCAGTACTTC. Translation gives CASSVRDSEQYF.

In this sample, this clonotype turned up a few times. The chain couples TRBV19 to TRBJ1-1; D possibly corresponds to TRBD1 (5 bases). Trimming removed 4 bases at V and 5 bases at J, with 14 bases between. This CDR3 region has 14 residues. CDR1 is LNHDA, CDR2 SQIVND, per germline (reference sequence). The CDR3 loop is CASSRGREWTEAFF. In DNA form, the CDR3 reads TGTGCCAGTAGTAGGGGCAGGGAATGGACTGAAGCTTTCTTT.

The chain employs TRBV12-3 or TRBV12-4 and TRBJ2-7; 9 bases are shared with TRBD2. The J segment lost 4 bases and the V segment lost 10 bases, leaving 8 bases of the junction unmatched. This CDR3 is built from 13 residues. The CDR3 DNA follows: TGTGCCACCTCGACTAGCGGAGCTTACGAGCAGTACTTC. This sequence encodes CATSTSGAYEQYF.

The V call is TRBV27, the J call TRBJ2-6; D possibly matches TRBD1 or TRBD2 (6 bases each). The germline V and J ends were trimmed by 5 bases and 0 bases, with 11 bases remaining between them. The CDR3 is 16 residues long. Germline V gene lookup returns CDR1 MNHEY and CDR2 SMNVEV (reference sequence). The CDR3 DNA follows: TGTGCCAGCAGTAGGGGGGTCCCCTCTGGGGCCAACGTCCTGACTTTC. Protein sequence: CASSRGVPSGANVLTF.

The rearrangement links TRBV6-1 to TRBJ1-6; TRBD1 aligns across 8 bases. This CDR3 contains 15 residues. V shed 3 bases and J 7 bases; nucleotides not matched to a gene: 5. CDR1 and CDR2 (germline): MNHNS, SASEGT. The CDR3 is CASSEGRTGNSPLHF. DNA of the CDR3: TGTGCCAGCAGTGAGGGTAGGACAGGGAATTCACCCCTCCACTTT.

The gene calls are TRBV15 and TRBJ2-5; 8 nucleotides line up with TRBD1. Germline lookup yields CDR1 LNHNV and CDR2 YYDKDF (reference sequence). After removal of 2 bases from V and 1 base from J, the junction contained 6 bases not matched to a gene. The length of the CDR3 is 16 residues. As DNA, the CDR3 is TGTGCCACCAGCAGACCTCGGACAGGGCCCCAAGAGACCCAGTACTTC. Encoded protein: CATSRPRTGPQETQYF. The variable domain in full, with the rest retrieved from reference TRBV15 and TRBJ2-5, is DAMVIQNPRYQVTQFGKPVTLSCSQTLNHNVMYWYQQKSSQAPKLLFHYYDKDFNNEADTPDNFQSRRPNTSFCFLDIRSPGLGDTAMYLCATSRPRTGPQETQYFGPGTRLLVL.

The chain couples TRBV6-2 or TRBV6-3 to TRBJ2-1; 7 nucleotides align to TRBD2. J was trimmed by 2 bases and V by 6 bases; bases with no gene match: 7. This CDR3 region has 15 residues. The germline gives CDR1 MNHEY, CDR2 SVGEGT. CDR3 DNA sequence: TGTGCCAGCAGCTGGAGGGGAGGGGCCTACAATGAGCAGTTCTTC. This codes for CASSWRGGAYNEQFF.

This chain links TRBV2 with TRBJ1-1; D is ambiguous. Trimming stripped 5 bases from V and 9 bases from J, with 13 bases between. This CDR3 is built from 12 residues. CDR1 and CDR2 from the germline V gene are SNHLY and FYNNEI. The CDR3 nucleotides read TGTGCCAGCAGTCGCCCCGGCAATAAAGCTTTCTTT. This sequence encodes CASSRPGNKAFF.

The sample holds a few counts of this clonotype. This sequence joins TRBV20-1 and TRBJ2-7; 10 bases match TRBD1. CDR1 is DFQATT, CDR2 SNEGSKA, per germline (reference sequence). J gave up 4 bases and V 5 bases, and 8 bases lay outside the gene matches. The CDR3 length is 14 residues. The CDR3 DNA sequence: TGCAGTGCTTACCCGGGACAGGGGTCGTACGAGCAGTACTTC. It specifies CSAYPGQGSYEQYF.

This sequence joins TRBV7-9 and TRBJ2-5, with D perhaps being TRBD1 or TRBD2 (5 bases each). Trimming took off 4 bases at V and 3 bases at J, with 15 bases between the two ends. The length of the CDR3 is 15 residues. Germline values: CDR1 SEHNR, CDR2 FQNEAQ (reference sequence). The CDR3 region has the DNA TGTGCCAGCAGCTCGAGGGGAGCAGGTGAAGAGACCCAGTACTTC. This sequence encodes CASSSRGAGEETQYF.

The table lists this clonotype with a few counts. The rearrangement joins TRBV20-1 to TRBJ1-2, with unresolved D. CDR3 length equals 15 residues. Germline CDR1 is DFQATT and CDR2 is SNEGSKA (reference sequence). The ends were cut back, 6 bases at V and 2 bases at J, with 19 bases in the middle. In nucleotides, the CDR3 is TGCAGTGCCGGAAGGGAGGGCAGTCCCAACTATGGCTACACCTTC. This sequence encodes CSAGREGSPNYGYTF.

The rearrangement joins TRBV20-1 to TRBJ2-5, with 8 bases aligning to TRBD1. The V gene's germline CDR1 is DFQATT and CDR2 SNEGSKA (reference sequence). This CDR3 is built from 14 residues. V was clipped by 7 bases and J by 5 bases; unmatched bases: 12. The CDR3 is CSVTKQGEVETQYF. CDR3 DNA: TGCAGTGTAACGAAACAGGGGGAGGTCGAGACCCAGTACTTC.

This clonotype was recorded a few times. The gene calls are TRBV2 and TRBJ2-1; possibly TRBD2 for D (6 bases). The CDR3 length is 12 residues. CDR1 and CDR2 from the germline V gene are SNHLY and FYNNEI. Trimming removed 11 bases at V and 5 bases at J, with 13 bases between. CDR3: CAGRDWDNEQFF. DNA for the CDR3: TGTGCCGGTCGGGACTGGGACAATGAGCAGTTCTTC.

This clonotype was seen only a few times. The CDR3 region has the DNA TGTGCCAGCCAGACTGGAGATACGCAGTATTTT. This sequence encodes CASQTGDTQYF. J is TRBJ2-3 and V is TRBV6-6; D call uncertain. The CDR3 sequence is 11 residues long. Germline CDR1 MNHNY, CDR2 SVGAGI (reference sequence). Trimming took off 8 bases at V and 5 bases at J, with 8 bases between the two ends.

This clonotype has more than one count but fewer than ten. The DNA of the CDR3 is TGTGCCAGTAGTAGAGGACGGCCGGGGACTGAAGCTTTCTTT. Protein product: CASSRGRPGTEAFF. V gene TRBV19 combines with J gene TRBJ1-1; no firm D call. V dropped 4 bases and J dropped 5 bases, with 14 bases sitting between them. The CDR3 is 14 amino acids. Germline CDR1 reads LNHDA; CDR2 reads SQIVND (reference sequence).

J is TRBJ1-4 and V is TRBV19, with D possibly matching TRBD1 (6 bases). V lost 6 bases and J 12 bases, leaving 11 bases between the germline ends. The CDR3 contains 11 residues. Germline V lookup: CDR1 LNHDA, CDR2 SQIVND (reference sequence). CDR3 bases: TGTGCCAGTAGCTACAGGGAGGAACTGTTTTTT. Amino acids: CASSYREELFF.

This chain connects TRBV11-2 to TRBJ1-4; maybe TRBD1 (5 bases). The CDR3 sequence is 16 residues long. V was trimmed by 1 base and J by 5 bases, leaving 14 bases between them. From germline, CDR1 is SGHAT and CDR2 FQNNGV. The CDR3 DNA follows: TGTGCCAGCAGCTTAGTTCCGGGGGGAATAAATGAAAAACTGTTTTTT. Translating gives CASSLVPGGINEKLFF.

At least ten counts were recorded for this clonotype. V gene TRBV2 combines with J gene TRBJ2-6; 7 bases agree with TRBD1. The germline CDR1 and CDR2 sequences are SNHLY and FYNNEI. V lost 8 bases, J lost 3 bases, and 10 bases stayed unmatched. The CDR3 loop spans 16 amino acids. CDR3 protein: CASGKEGAGGANVLTF. The CDR3 DNA follows: TGTGCCAGCGGCAAAGAGGGGGCGGGTGGGGCCAACGTCCTGACTTTC.

The chain uses TRBV20-1 and TRBJ2-7, with 8 positions matching TRBD1. The J segment lost 4 bases and the V segment lost 6 bases, leaving 11 bases of the junction unmatched. Germline V gene lookup returns CDR1 DFQATT and CDR2 SNEGSKA (reference sequence). This CDR3 spans 14 amino acids. Here the CDR3 reads CSAGGGQGLYEQYF. In nucleotides, the CDR3 is TGCAGTGCGGGTGGTGGACAGGGTTTATACGAGCAGTACTTC.

This clonotype has a handful of counts. The V call is TRBV24-1, the J call TRBJ1-4; TRBD1 might be the D (5 bases). Trimming took 5 bases from V and 3 from J, leaving 15 bases between them. This CDR3 has 16 residues. Germline CDR1 is KGHDR and CDR2 is SFDVKD. CDR3 in DNA: TGTGCCACCAGTGCCCCACGGGGCCAACCTAATGAAAAACTGTTTTTT. Its protein product is CATSAPRGQPNEKLFF.

This clonotype was found a few times. This chain uses TRBV12-3 or TRBV12-4 with TRBJ1-1; TRBD1 matches at 8 bases. This CDR3 is 14 amino acids long. V lost 7 bases and J lost 1; bases outside the gene matches: 5. In DNA form, the CDR3 reads TGTGCCAGCACTACGACAGGGGAGAACACTGAAGCTTTCTTT. Amino acids: CASTTTGENTEAFF.

This clonotype came up once. With a much larger clone just one base away, this may be a read error. The chain combines TRBV15 with TRBJ2-7; D is unresolved. Germline values: CDR1 LNHNV, CDR2 YYDKDF (reference sequence). The CDR3 loop spans 13 amino acids. The CDR3 DNA reads TGTGCCACCAGCAGAGAGAGGCCTTACGGGCAGTACTTC. Translating gives CATSRERPYGQYF.

Comment on this clonotype: At one end, the junction sequence differs from germline, possibly due to a read error. The chain's CDR3 is CASRDSGLAGLDEQFF. The CDR3 nucleotides read TGTGCCAGCCGTGATTCGGGACTAGCGGGACTGGATGAGCAGTTCTTC. This chain joins TRBV2 and TRBJ2-7, with 13 bases matching TRBD2. The DNA matches TRBJ2-1 better at its end, which makes the J call doubtful. The CDR3 length is 16 residues. The germline CDR1 and CDR2 sequences are SNHLY and FYNNEI.

J is TRBJ1-1 and V is TRBV19; 9 bases fit TRBD1. In germline, CDR1 is LNHDA, CDR2 SQIVND (reference sequence). The trim removed 9 bases at V and 1 base at J, leaving 6 bases unmatched. This CDR3 region has 14 residues. CDR3 bases: TGTGCCAGCACCGTGGGACAGGGGAACACTGAAGCTTTCTTT. Its translation: CASTVGQGNTEAFF.

This clonotype was picked up a small number of times. The J gene is TRBJ2-1, the V gene TRBV2, with TRBD2 as a possible D gene (6 bases). This CDR3 has 15 residues. V was shortened by 1 base and J by 1 base, with 8 bases between the two germline ends. The germline gives CDR1 SNHLY, CDR2 FYNNEI. The CDR3 is CASSEDAGSYNEQFF. The CDR3 coding sequence is TGTGCCAGCAGTGAAGATGCGGGGTCCTACAATGAGCAGTTCTTC.